Listed here are 32 T cell receptor beta chains from one sample, sequenced in a study of blood T cell repertoires in COVID-19. Sequencing used immunoSEQ multiplex PCR; TCRdb keeps in-frame clones, though not all of them. The sample has about 40,000 clones, around 83% seen once. Source material: peripheral blood. Source of these receptors: a human donor with acute or convalescent COVID-19. The donor label of this sample is uncertain.

This chain uses TRBV29-1 with TRBJ1-3; D is unclear. The CDR3 has 12 residues. Trimming cost V 1 base and J 4 bases, with 5 bases left between them. Germline CDR1 reads SQVTM; CDR2 reads ANQGSEA. The CDR3 sequence is CSVEGGGNTIYF. The CDR3 region has the DNA TGCAGCGTTGAAGGCGGCGGAAACACCATATATTTT.

The rearrangement uses TRBV30 and TRBJ1-5; 7 nucleotides line up with TRBD1. CDR1 and CDR2 (germline): GTSNPN, SVGIG (reference sequence). The CDR3 is 16 amino acids. The V and J ends lost 2 bases and 6 bases, in that order; junction bases with no gene match: 13. Here the CDR3 DNA reads TGTGCCTGGAGTAGCCAAGAGAGGGGGCGCATTCAGCCCCAGCATTTT. Translating it yields CAWSSQERGRIQPQHF.

The rearrangement links TRBV11-2 to TRBJ2-7; TRBD1 agrees at 10 bases. Losses at the gene ends were 5 bases for V and 8 bases for J; bases not matched to a gene: 18. The CDR3 spans 17 residues. CDR1 and CDR2 (germline): SGHAT, FQNNGV. CDR3 region: CASSQAPGQGKLGQQYF. In DNA form, the CDR3 reads TGTGCCAGCAGCCAAGCGCCGGGACAGGGGAAACTGGGCCAGCAGTACTTC.

This sequence joins TRBV6-5 and TRBJ1-1, with 10 bases identical to TRBD1. Germline values: CDR1 MNHEY, CDR2 SVGAGI. The CDR3 runs 14 residues. Trimming at V came to 6 bases and at J to 4 bases, leaving 5 bases not matched to a gene. The CDR3 is CASRDRGRVTEAFF. CDR3 coding DNA: TGTGCCAGCAGAGACAGGGGGCGGGTCACTGAAGCTTTCTTT.

This sequence joins TRBV28 and TRBJ2-1; 14 bases are shared with TRBD2. The CDR3 length is 15 residues. In germline, CDR1 is MDHEN, CDR2 SYDVKM. Unmatched junction bases numbered 9, after V lost 7 bases and J lost 10 bases. CDR3 coding DNA: TGTGCCAGCATTCTAGGACTAGCGGGAGGAGGGGAGCAGTTCTTC. Translated, it gives CASILGLAGGGEQFF.

The rearrangement joins TRBV2 to TRBJ2-2; 10 positions agree with TRBD2. The CDR3 loop spans 17 amino acids. The V gene's germline CDR1 is SNHLY and CDR2 FYNNEI. The trim removed 7 bases at V and 5 bases at J, leaving 13 bases unmatched. This CDR3 is CASKGSLAGVTTGELFF. The DNA for the CDR3 is TGTGCCAGCAAGGGGTCGCTAGCGGGGGTCACGACCGGGGAGCTGTTTTTT.

The chain couples TRBV19 to TRBJ2-2; 8 nucleotides align to TRBD1. Losses at the gene ends were 6 bases for V and 2 bases for J; bases not matched to a gene: 2. This CDR3 spans 14 amino acids. Germline-derived CDR1 and CDR2 are LNHDA and SQIVND (reference sequence). For the CDR3, the DNA is TGTGCCAGTAGAGGACAGGGAAACACCGGGGAGCTGTTTTTT. Protein: CASRGQGNTGELFF.

The chain joins TRBV30 to TRBJ1-5; 8 bases match TRBD1. CDR1 is GTSNPN and CDR2 is SVGIG in the germline V gene (reference sequence). V lost 3 bases and J lost 6; bases outside the gene matches: 7. The CDR3 is made up of 14 amino acids. CDR3 sequence reads: CAWRAAGGSQPQHF. CDR3 sequence (DNA): TGTGCCTGGAGAGCCGCAGGGGGCTCTCAGCCCCAGCATTTT.

The rearrangement uses TRBV11-1 and TRBJ1-1; 9 bases are shared with TRBD1. Germline-derived CDR1 and CDR2 are SGHAT and FQDESV (reference sequence). The CDR3 loop spans 14 amino acids. Trimming took 6 bases from V and 4 from J; bases not matched to a gene: 6. CDR3 amino acids: CASSRPTGGTEAFF. The CDR3 coding sequence is TGTGCCAGCAGTAGACCGACAGGGGGCACTGAAGCTTTCTTT. The variable domain in full, with the rest retrieved from reference TRBV11-1 and TRBJ1-1, is EAEVAQSPRYKITEKSQAVAFWCDPISGHATLYWYRQILGQGPELLVQFQDESVVDDSQLPKDRFSAERLKGVDSTLKIQPAELGDSAMYLCASSRPTGGTEAFFGQGTRLTVV.

The genes are TRBV4-2 and TRBJ1-1; no firm D call. Germline V gives CDR1 LGHNA, CDR2 YNFKEQ. Trimming removed 0 bases at V and 3 bases at J, with 8 bases between. The CDR3 sequence is 14 residues long. The CDR3 sequence: CASSQEARYTEAFF. DNA for the CDR3: TGTGCCAGCAGCCAAGAGGCCAGATACACTGAAGCTTTCTTT.

This clone turned up a few times. The chain couples TRBV27 to TRBJ1-6; D uncertain. Trimming took off 6 bases at V and 8 bases at J, with 23 bases between the two ends. The germline V gene has CDR1 MNHEY and CDR2 SMNVEV (reference sequence). CDR3 length equals 17 residues. CDR3 sequence (DNA): TGTGCCAGCAGCCCATTCACCTTCAGGCCATACCATTCACCCCTCCACTTT. It specifies CASSPFTFRPYHSPLHF.

This chain uses TRBV5-6 with TRBJ2-7, with 10 bases aligning to TRBD1. V was pared by 6 bases and J by 3 bases, with 3 bases of the junction left unmatched. This CDR3 contains 13 residues. Germline CDR1 is SGHDT and CDR2 is YYEEEE. CDR3 nucleotide sequence: TGTGCCAGCACCCGGGACAGGGGCTACGAGCAGTACTTC. Translation gives CASTRDRGYEQYF.

This clone was detected a few times. The rearrangement joins TRBV5-1 to TRBJ1-6, with TRBD1 matching over 11 bases. Germline assignment: CDR1 SGHRS and CDR2 YFSETQ. The CDR3 is made up of 16 amino acids. V lost 5 bases to trimming and J lost 7 bases; unmatched junction nucleotides: 8. The CDR3 nucleotides read TGCGCCAGCAGAAAGGACAGGGGGCAGGGAAATTCACCCCTCCACTTT. Protein product: CASRKDRGQGNSPLHF.

The V gene is TRBV27, the J gene TRBJ2-7; a possible D gene is TRBD1 (5 bases). Trimming removed 6 bases at V and 4 bases at J, with 10 bases between. Germline values: CDR1 MNHEY, CDR2 SMNVEV (reference sequence). CDR3 size: 12 residues. The DNA for the CDR3 is TGTGCCAGCAGCGACAGTCTTTACGAGCAGTACTTC. This encodes CASSDSLYEQYF.

The rearrangement uses TRBV28 and TRBJ2-1; TRBD1 matches 10 bases. Germline V gives CDR1 MDHEN, CDR2 SYDVKM. The length of the CDR3 is 17 residues. Trimming cost V 2 bases and J 1 base; bases outside gene matches: 5. The chain's CDR3 is CASSLGWGQGSYNEQFF. DNA for the CDR3: TGTGCCAGCAGTTTAGGCTGGGGACAGGGGTCCTACAATGAGCAGTTCTTC.

V gene TRBV6-5 combines with J gene TRBJ1-1; D is perhaps TRBD1 (5 bases). V lost 4 bases to trimming and J lost 6 bases, with 6 bases between them. The CDR3 length is 11 residues. Germline V gene data show CDR1 as MNHEY and CDR2 as SVGAGI. In nucleotides, the CDR3 is TGTGCCAGCAGTTCGACAGCTGAAGCTTTCTTT. This translates into CASSSTAEAFF.

The table lists this clone with a few counts. The chain uses TRBV9 and TRBJ1-6; 8 positions agree with TRBD1. This CDR3 contains 15 residues. Germline values: CDR1 SGDLS, CDR2 YYNGEE. Losses at the gene ends were 3 bases for V and 2 bases for J; bases not matched to a gene: 1. CDR3 DNA: TGTGCCAGCAGCGAGACAGGGGCCTATAATTCACCCCTCCACTTT. Translated: CASSETGAYNSPLHF.

V usage is TRBV7-9 and J usage is TRBJ1-6, with 9 bases fitting TRBD1. In germline, CDR1 is SEHNR, CDR2 FQNEAQ (reference sequence). The CDR3 totals 16 residues. With 1 base clipped from V and 6 bases from J, the junction kept 4 bases outside the gene matches. CDR3 bases: TGTGCCAGCAGCTTAGTGTTGGGACAGGGTAATTCACCCCTCCACTTT. Residues: CASSLVLGQGNSPLHF. The full variable domain, with the rest looked up from reference TRBV7-9 and TRBJ1-6, is DTGVSQNPRHKITKRGQNVTFRCDPISEHNRLYWYRQTLGQGPEFLTYFQNEAQLEKSRLLSDRFSAERPKGSFSTLEIQRTEQGDSAMYLCASSLVLGQGNSPLHFGNGTRLTVT.

The V gene is TRBV28, the J gene TRBJ1-2; D remains unclear. Per the germline V gene, CDR1 is MDHEN and CDR2 is SYDVKM. This CDR3 is 17 amino acids long. Trimming stripped 2 bases from V and 8 bases from J, with 24 bases between. The CDR3 reads CASSLRLGGNMLGGYTF. The CDR3 DNA reads TGTGCCAGCAGTTTAAGGCTCGGAGGGAATATGCTGGGGGGCTACACCTTC.

This chain uses TRBV12-3 or TRBV12-4 with TRBJ1-4; the D is unclear. The CDR3 has 13 amino acids. V was trimmed by 8 bases and J by 7 bases, leaving 14 bases between them. CDR3 protein: CASSIVHAEKLFF. DNA of the CDR3: TGTGCCAGCTCGATTGTACATGCTGAAAAACTGTTTTTT.

The chain combines TRBV28 with TRBJ1-2; D is unclear. Between the trimmed V and J ends, which lost 5 bases and 7 bases, there was a span of 20 bases. The CDR3 extends over 15 amino acids. Germline lookup yields CDR1 MDHEN and CDR2 SYDVKM. The DNA of the CDR3 is TGTGCCAGCAGTACGCCCTCGGGGTCTATGCGTGGCTACACCTTC. Its protein is CASSTPSGSMRGYTF.

The chain links TRBV7-9 to TRBJ1-3; TRBD1 matches 9 bases. V lost 5 bases to trimming and J lost 0 bases; unmatched junction nucleotides: 14. The CDR3 contains 19 residues. Germline V gives CDR1 SEHNR, CDR2 FQNEAQ (reference sequence). The CDR3 spells CASSDGTGITLDSGNTIYF. CDR3 nucleotides: TGTGCCAGCAGCGATGGGACAGGGATTACCCTCGACTCTGGAAACACCATATATTTT.

The chain is built from TRBV27 and TRBJ2-1; a possible D gene is TRBD1 (5 bases). The V end was cut by 4 bases, the J end by 2 bases, with 15 bases between. The CDR3 has 16 amino acids. The V gene's germline CDR1 is MNHEY and CDR2 SMNVEV (reference sequence). The CDR3 spells CASSSRQRGPYNEQFF. The CDR3 nucleotides are TGTGCCAGCAGTTCACGTCAAAGGGGCCCCTACAATGAGCAGTTCTTC.

V usage is TRBV6-5 and J usage is TRBJ2-2; the D is unclear. V was clipped by 6 bases and J by 6 bases, with 14 bases between them. This CDR3 is 14 amino acids long. Germline V gives CDR1 MNHEY, CDR2 SVGAGI. This CDR3 reads CASRQPSRSGELFF. For the CDR3, the DNA is TGTGCCAGCAGACAACCTAGTAGGTCCGGGGAGCTGTTTTTT.

The V and J genes are TRBV29-1 and TRBJ2-1; 7 nucleotides align to TRBD2. Trimming removed 6 bases from V and 4 bases from J; junction bases left unmatched: 6. Looked up from germline, CDR1 is SQVTM and CDR2 is ANQGSEA. The CDR3 length is 13 residues. CDR3 amino acids: CSVRSGNYNEQFF. In DNA, the CDR3 is TGCAGCGTCCGGAGCGGGAATTACAATGAGCAGTTCTTC.

The CDR3 nucleotides read TGTGCCTGGAGGAAGGTGGTGGTCGGGGAGCAGTACTTC. As protein: CAWRKVVVGEQYF. This chain connects TRBV30 to TRBJ2-7; D unclear. Per germline, CDR1 GTSNPN and CDR2 SVGIG (reference sequence). This CDR3 is built from 13 residues. Deletions cut 3 bases from V and 7 bases from J, with 16 bases between.

The chain is built from TRBV28 and TRBJ2-1, with D possibly matching TRBD2 (6 bases). The germline V gene has CDR1 MDHEN and CDR2 SYDVKM. Trimming pared 8 bases from V and 2 bases from J, leaving 19 bases between. This CDR3 spans 16 amino acids. CDR3 in amino acids: CASQGLTSGTYNEQFF. CDR3 coding DNA: TGTGCCAGCCAGGGTCTGACTAGTGGAACCTACAATGAGCAGTTCTTC.

This clone was detected only once. V and J are TRBV6-2 or TRBV6-3 and TRBJ2-7; weak D call: TRBD1 (6 bases). This CDR3 comprises 15 residues. CDR1 and CDR2 (germline): MNHEY, SVGEGT. The V end was cut by 6 bases, the J end by 3 bases, with 18 bases between. The CDR3: CASRPPGKGGYEQYF. DNA of the CDR3: TGTGCCAGCAGGCCTCCCGGTAAAGGGGGCTACGAGCAGTACTTC.

This clone was seen just once. This chain connects TRBV4-2 to TRBJ2-5; D may be TRBD1 (5 bases). The CDR3 runs to 17 residues. V lost 4 bases and J lost 5, with 23 bases in between. Germline lookup yields CDR1 LGHNA and CDR2 YNFKEQ. CDR3 protein: CASSPQTFTGRQETQYF. DNA of the CDR3: TGTGCCAGCAGCCCGCAAACCTTCACGGGTAGACAGGAGACCCAGTACTTC.

The V and J genes are TRBV13 and TRBJ2-3, with 8 nucleotides matching TRBD2. This CDR3 comprises 15 residues. The V and J ends lost 5 bases and 4 bases, in that order; junction bases with no gene match: 8. The V gene's germline CDR1 is PRHDT and CDR2 FYEKMQ (reference sequence). In nucleotides, the CDR3 is TGTGCCAGCAGCCCGGGGACTAGTGAGCCAGATACGCAGTATTTT. Encoded protein: CASSPGTSEPDTQYF. The full variable domain, in which reference TRBV13 and TRBJ2-3 provide the parts outside the CDR3, is AAGVIQSPRHLIKEKRETATLKCYPIPRHDTVYWYQQGPGQDPQFLISFYEKMQSDKGSIPDRFSAQQFSDYHSELNMSSLELGDSALYFCASSPGTSEPDTQYFGPGTRLTVL.

The J gene is TRBJ2-5, the V gene TRBV6-2 or TRBV6-3; 13 bases map to TRBD2. The J segment lost 5 bases and the V segment lost 4 bases, leaving 7 bases of the junction unmatched. CDR3 length: 16 residues. Looked up from germline, CDR1 is MNHEY and CDR2 is SVGEGT. The CDR3, as DNA: TGTGCCAGCAGTTTTACACTAGCGGGAGGGCGGGAGACCCAGTACTTC. Translation gives CASSFTLAGGRETQYF.

The chain joins TRBV29-1 to TRBJ1-1, with D possibly matching TRBD1 (6 bases). The CDR3 runs to 14 residues. From germline, CDR1 is SQVTM and CDR2 ANQGSEA. The germline V and J ends were trimmed by 2 bases and 3 bases, with 13 bases remaining between them. DNA for the CDR3: TGCAGCGTTGAAAACAGGGTTGGGCACACTGAAGCTTTCTTT. Its protein is CSVENRVGHTEAFF. Based on the CDR3 plus reference TRBV29-1 and TRBJ1-1, the full variable domain is SAVISQKPSRDICQRGTSLTIQCQVDSQVTMMFWYRQQPGQSLTLIATANQGSEATYESGFVIDKFPISRPNLTFSTLTVSNMSPEDSSIYLCSVENRVGHTEAFFGQGTRLTVV.